The next 28 T cell receptor beta chains were all read from a single sample in a study of T cell changes during pregnancy in multiple sclerosis. Libraries were prepared by immunoSEQ multiplex PCR; TCRdb keeps only in-frame clonotypes and omits some of them. The sample holds about 80,000 clones, just over 90% seen once. The sequencing used peripheral blood, collected before pregnancy. The receptors here all came from a female donor with multiple sclerosis, enrolled in a pregnancy study.

V usage is TRBV7-8 and J usage is TRBJ2-1; D may be TRBD2 (5 bases). The CDR3 is 15 amino acids. Germline values: CDR1 SGHVS, CDR2 FQNEAQ. Trimming left V 5 bases short and J 0 bases short, with 11 bases between. The CDR3 bases are TGTGCCAGCAGCACAGACTACAGCTCCTACAATGAGCAGTTCTTC. Its protein is CASSTDYSSYNEQFF.

V and J are TRBV2 and TRBJ2-7; 10 nucleotides agree with TRBD2. CDR3 length: 15 amino acids. Germline CDR1 reads SNHLY; CDR2 reads FYNNEI. Losses at the gene ends were 2 bases for V and 5 bases for J; bases not matched to a gene: 6. The CDR3 region is CASSEMPSGSNEQYF. CDR3 in DNA: TGTGCCAGCAGTGAAATGCCTAGCGGGAGTAACGAGCAGTACTTC.

The J gene is TRBJ1-1, the V gene TRBV6-5; no definite D call. The CDR3 is 14 residues long. Germline CDR1 MNHEY, CDR2 SVGAGI. Trimming removed 2 bases from V and 9 bases from J, with 16 bases in between. Here the CDR3 DNA reads TGTGCCAGCAGTTACCTCAGTGGGCAGCCTAAAGCTTTCTTT. Its translation: CASSYLSGQPKAFF.

The CDR3 DNA is TGTGCCAGCAGCTTAGATATCCAGCGTGGAAACACCATATATTTT. It yields the protein CASSLDIQRGNTIYF. The gene calls are TRBV11-2 and TRBJ1-3; unclear D gene. CDR3 length: 15 residues. The germline CDR1 and CDR2 sequences are SGHAT and FQNNGV. Trimming stripped 0 bases from V and 3 bases from J, with 9 bases between.

CDR3 DNA sequence: TGTGCCATCAGGTCGAGCACGAACACCGGGGAGCTGTTTTTT. It specifies CAIRSSTNTGELFF. This chain links TRBV10-3 with TRBJ2-2; no reliable D call. Trimming removed 6 bases at V and 0 bases at J, with 8 bases between. Germline CDR1 is ENHRY and CDR2 is SYGVKD. There are 14 residues in the CDR3.

V gene TRBV5-6 combines with J gene TRBJ2-7, with D perhaps matching TRBD1 (6 bases). The CDR3 loop spans 15 amino acids. Germline V gene sequence: CDR1 SGHDT, CDR2 YYEEEE. V was shortened by 4 bases and J by 0 bases, with 14 bases between the two germline ends. The CDR3 region is CASSLGQLSSYEQYF. CDR3 in DNA: TGTGCCAGCAGCCTCGGACAGCTGAGCTCCTACGAGCAGTACTTC.

J is TRBJ2-1 and V is TRBV11-3, with 11 nucleotides matching TRBD2. The germline V gene encodes CDR1 SGHNT and CDR2 YENEEA. V was clipped by 1 base and J by 5 bases; unmatched bases: 10. CDR3 size: 18 residues. The CDR3 bases are TGTGCCAGCAGCTTAGCCCAACTAGCGGGAGTGGGGCACAATGAGCAGTTCTTC. Translation gives CASSLAQLAGVGHNEQFF.

This clone was observed a single time. The V gene is TRBV4-3, the J gene TRBJ2-2, with D possibly matching TRBD2 (6 bases). This CDR3 is 19 amino acids long. V dropped 3 bases and J dropped 6 bases, with 26 bases sitting between them. Germline V gives CDR1 LGHNA, CDR2 YSLEER. The CDR3 reads CASSQIGSRGGGAAGELFF. CDR3 in DNA: TGCGCCAGCAGCCAGATAGGATCCCGGGGAGGAGGGGCAGCCGGGGAGCTGTTTTTT.

This clone appeared once. This chain uses TRBV9 with TRBJ1-2; 10 nucleotides line up with TRBD1. V shed 4 bases, J shed 6 bases, and the junction held 12 bases outside the gene matches. The CDR3 has 16 residues. Germline V gives CDR1 SGDLS, CDR2 YYNGEE. CDR3 DNA: TGTGCCAGCAGCAATACGGACAGGGGGAGGAACGATGGCTACACCTTC. Amino acids: CASSNTDRGRNDGYTF.

V gene TRBV6-5 combines with J gene TRBJ1-1; D is perhaps TRBD1 (5 bases). The CDR3 has 13 residues. Trimming removed 6 bases at V and 1 base at J, with 9 bases between. Per the germline V gene, CDR1 is MNHEY and CDR2 is SVGAGI. CDR3 amino acids: CASSRGQNTEAFF. The CDR3 DNA sequence: TGTGCCAGCAGCCGCGGACAGAACACTGAAGCTTTCTTT.

The chain uses TRBV6-5 and TRBJ1-2, with D possibly matching TRBD1 (6 bases). CDR3 length equals 14 residues. Per the germline V gene, CDR1 is MNHEY and CDR2 is SVGAGI. V gave up 2 bases and J gave up 2 bases, with 9 bases separating them. The CDR3 region is CASSYLTGNYGYTF. CDR3 DNA sequence: TGTGCCAGCAGTTACCTAACAGGGAACTATGGCTACACCTTC.

The chain has TRBV7-8 and TRBJ2-4, with D perhaps matching TRBD2 (6 bases). Germline values: CDR1 SGHVS, CDR2 FQNEAQ. The CDR3 extends over 17 amino acids. The ends were cut back, 7 bases at V and 0 bases at J, with 19 bases in the middle. CDR3: CASMGGRKGLAKNIQYF. Here the CDR3 DNA reads TGTGCCAGCATGGGGGGTAGAAAGGGGCTAGCCAAAAACATTCAGTACTTC.

This clone appeared a single time. The J gene is TRBJ2-7, the V gene TRBV19; no clear D gene. The germline V gene has CDR1 LNHDA and CDR2 SQIVND (reference sequence). This CDR3 is built from 14 residues. Between the trimmed V and J ends, which lost 5 bases and 3 bases, there was a span of 14 bases. CDR3 amino acids: CASSLAPSDYEQYF. In DNA, the CDR3 is TGTGCCAGTAGTTTGGCACCCTCCGACTACGAGCAGTACTTC.

The chain employs TRBV27 and TRBJ2-1, with TRBD2 matching 8 bases. Germline values: CDR1 MNHEY, CDR2 SMNVEV (reference sequence). Trimming removed 5 bases from V and 6 bases from J; junction bases left unmatched: 6. The CDR3 sequence is 14 residues long. The chain's CDR3 is CASSNGRAANEQFF. The CDR3, as DNA: TGTGCCAGCAGTAACGGGAGGGCCGCCAATGAGCAGTTCTTC.

The chain recombines TRBV9 with TRBJ2-6; D gene ambiguous. Deletions cut 4 bases from V and 0 bases from J, with 5 bases between. Germline CDR1 and CDR2: SGDLS and YYNGEE. The CDR3 totals 14 residues. CDR3 coding DNA: TGTGCCAGCAGCCCCGTCTCTGGGGCCAACGTCCTGACTTTC. It encodes CASSPVSGANVLTF.

This rearrangement joins TRBV28 to TRBJ1-2; D is unclear. Germline-derived CDR1 and CDR2 are MDHEN and SYDVKM. With 1 base removed from V and 0 bases from J, the gap between germline ends came to 9 bases. The CDR3 loop spans 15 amino acids. DNA for the CDR3: TGTGCCAGCAGTTTATCGTACGGTTCTAACTATGGCTACACCTTC. Its protein product is CASSLSYGSNYGYTF.

V usage is TRBV7-9 and J usage is TRBJ1-5; no clear D gene. This CDR3 spans 13 amino acids. Trimming shortened V by 3 bases and J by 3 bases, and 6 bases separated the two germline ends. The V gene's germline CDR1 is SEHNR and CDR2 FQNEAQ (reference sequence). The CDR3 DNA is TGTGCCAGCAGCTTGGGCAACAATCAGCCCCAGCATTTT. Its translation: CASSLGNNQPQHF.

The table lists this clone with a count of one. The rearrangement uses TRBV5-6 and TRBJ2-2, with 9 bases matching TRBD2. The CDR3 totals 17 residues. Germline V gene sequence: CDR1 SGHDT, CDR2 YYEEEE. After removal of 0 bases from V and 3 bases from J, the junction contained 6 bases not matched to a gene. In nucleotides, the CDR3 is TGTGCCAGCAGCTTGGAGGCTAGCGGGATTTACACCGGGGAGCTGTTTTTT. Translated, it gives CASSLEASGIYTGELFF.

The chain links TRBV7-2 to TRBJ1-4; 9 bases line up with TRBD1. The CDR3 extends over 14 amino acids. The germline gives CDR1 SGHTA, CDR2 FQGNSA. The V and J ends lost 3 bases and 8 bases, in that order; junction bases with no gene match: 4. In nucleotides, the CDR3 is TGTGCCAGCAGCTTCGACAGGGGGGTCGAAAAACTGTTTTTT. It translates to CASSFDRGVEKLFF. Supplemented by reference TRBV7-2 and TRBJ1-4, the full variable domain reads GAGVSQSPSNKVTEKGKDVELRCDPISGHTALYWYRQSLGQGLEFLIYFQGNSAPDKSGLPSDRFSAERTGGSVSTLTIQRTQQEDSAVYLCASSFDRGVEKLFFGSGTQLSVL.

The chain uses TRBV2 and TRBJ2-1; D remains unclear. Germline V CDR1 and CDR2: SNHLY, FYNNEI. The CDR3 is 15 amino acids. Trimming took off 0 bases at V and 5 bases at J, with 11 bases between the two ends. In nucleotides, the CDR3 is TGTGCCAGCAGTGAAGCCGTCCCCCAGGACAATGAGCAGTTCTTC. Translating gives CASSEAVPQDNEQFF.

This clone was counted once. The gene calls are TRBV5-1 and TRBJ2-6; D not certain. This CDR3 has 16 residues. Germline assignment: CDR1 SGHRS and CDR2 YFSETQ. The V and J ends lost 2 bases and 0 bases respectively, with 9 bases between them. DNA for the CDR3: TGCGCCAGCAGCTTACGTTCTAACTCTGGGGCCAACGTCCTGACTTTC. This gives the protein CASSLRSNSGANVLTF.

The chain employs TRBV6-1 and TRBJ2-2; maybe TRBD1 (5 bases). V gave up 3 bases and J gave up 3 bases, with 11 bases separating them. The CDR3 length is 15 residues. From germline, CDR1 is MNHNS and CDR2 SASEGT. DNA for the CDR3: TGTGCCAGCAGTGACAGGCCCAGGGACACCGGGGAGCTGTTTTTT. Residues: CASSDRPRDTGELFF.

The V and J genes are TRBV27 and TRBJ2-1; the D is unclear. V dropped 6 bases and J dropped 4 bases, with 16 bases sitting between them. From germline, CDR1 is MNHEY and CDR2 SMNVEV (reference sequence). CDR3 length: 15 residues. The CDR3 protein is CASRVTYYGYNEQFF. The CDR3 bases are TGTGCCAGCAGGGTTACCTATTACGGGTACAATGAGCAGTTCTTC.

The genes are TRBV7-2 and TRBJ2-7; no definite D call. CDR3 length: 12 amino acids. Per the germline V gene, CDR1 is SGHTA and CDR2 is FQGNSA. Trimming removed 5 bases at V and 0 bases at J, with 5 bases between. In DNA form, the CDR3 reads TGTGCCAGCAGCCTGAGCTCCTACGAGCAGTACTTC. This sequence encodes CASSLSSYEQYF.

V and J are TRBV28 and TRBJ1-5, with D possibly being TRBD1 (5 bases). Trimming pared 3 bases from V and 7 bases from J, leaving 16 bases between. Germline V lookup: CDR1 MDHEN, CDR2 SYDVKM. There are 15 residues in the CDR3. CDR3 bases: TGTGCCAGCAGTTTCCACCAGGGTACCAAACAGCCCCAGCATTTT. It encodes CASSFHQGTKQPQHF.

In its sample, this clone was seen once. V is TRBV28 and J is TRBJ2-3; TRBD2 is a possible D gene (7 bases). Trimming shortened V by 6 bases and J by 2 bases, and 24 bases separated the two germline ends. The CDR3 is 18 residues long. CDR1 and CDR2 (germline): MDHEN, SYDVKM. The CDR3 here is CASSPQGRVPDPTDTQYF. CDR3 in DNA: TGTGCCAGCAGCCCTCAGGGGAGGGTACCAGACCCCACAGATACGCAGTATTTT. The full variable domain, with the rest looked up from reference TRBV28 and TRBJ2-3, is DVKVTQSSRYLVKRTGEKVFLECVQDMDHENMFWYRQDPGLGLRLIYFSYDVKMKEKGDIPEGYSVSREKKERFSLILESASTNQTSMYLCASSPQGRVPDPTDTQYFGPGTRLTVL.

This clone was found once. CDR3 sequence (DNA): TGTGCCAGCAGTTTGGGAGGGGAATTAGCCTACGAGCAGTACTTC. Protein product: CASSLGGELAYEQYF. This chain joins TRBV28 and TRBJ2-7; TRBD2 aligns across 7 bases. Trimming removed 3 bases from V and 2 bases from J; junction bases left unmatched: 7. The CDR3 loop spans 15 amino acids. Germline V gives CDR1 MDHEN, CDR2 SYDVKM.

This sequence joins TRBV29-1 and TRBJ2-1; 15 bases line up with TRBD2. CDR3 length equals 16 residues. V dropped 3 bases and J dropped 5; count of bases not matched to a gene: 5. Germline V gives CDR1 SQVTM, CDR2 ANQGSEA. Here the CDR3 DNA reads TGCAGCGTTGATGGGGGACTAGCGGGAGGACACAATGAGCAGTTCTTC. Residues: CSVDGGLAGGHNEQFF.